Listed below are T cell receptor beta chains from one sample, sequenced in a study of blood T cell repertoires in COVID-19. The protocol was immunoSEQ multiplex PCR, while the TCRdb copy is restricted to in-frame clones and leaves out a portion. The sample has approximately 97,000 clones; 75% to 90% are singletons. Sample: peripheral blood. Receptors were obtained from a man older than 75 with acute or convalescent COVID-19. The CDR3 runs from the conserved cysteine through the conserved F or W. The order of the fields is J gene, D gene, V gene, clone size, CDR3 protein, CDR3 DNA. D genes are given only for firm matches. Some rows mark clone size as missing; the rest say once, few, many or name a class of expanded clone.

J gene: TRBJ2-2; D gene: .; V gene: TRBV27; clone size: .; CDR3 protein: CASSLWQGSSANTGELFF; CDR3 DNA: TGTGCCAGCAGTTTATGGCAGGGGAGTTCCGCGAACACCGGGGAGCTGTTTTTT
J gene: TRBJ2-7; D gene: .; V gene: TRBV14; clone size: .; CDR3 protein: CASSQRRGGNFYEQYF; CDR3 DNA: TGTGCCAGCAGCCAACGCAGGGGCGGTAACTTCTACGAGCAGTACTTC
J gene: TRBJ2-7; D gene: TRBD2; V gene: TRBV6-2/TRBV6-3; clone size: once; CDR3 protein: CASSYSIAGGPYEQYF; CDR3 DNA: TGTGCCAGCAGTTACTCGATTGCGGGAGGGCCGTACGAGCAGTACTTC
J gene: TRBJ1-5; D gene: .; V gene: TRBV6-5; clone size: .; CDR3 protein: CASKQGINQPQHF; CDR3 DNA: TGTGCCAGCAAACAGGGAATCAATCAGCCCCAGCATTTT
J gene: TRBJ1-4; D gene: .; V gene: TRBV4-2; clone size: .; CDR3 protein: CASSQGGGQPNEKLFF; CDR3 DNA: TGTGCCAGCAGCCAAGGTGGAGGACAGCCGAATGAAAAACTGTTTTTT
J gene: TRBJ1-1; D gene: .; V gene: TRBV11-3; clone size: .; CDR3 protein: CASSFSGPQGTEAFF; CDR3 DNA: TGTGCCAGCAGCTTCTCCGGGCCCCAGGGCACTGAAGCTTTCTTT
J gene: TRBJ1-4; D gene: .; V gene: TRBV30; clone size: .; CDR3 protein: CAWSVGGELFF; CDR3 DNA: TGTGCCTGGAGTGTAGGGGGAGAACTGTTTTTT
J gene: TRBJ1-2; D gene: .; V gene: TRBV6-5; clone size: .; CDR3 protein: CASSQGTANGYTF; CDR3 DNA: TGTGCCAGCAGTCAGGGGACGGCCAATGGCTACACCTTC
J gene: TRBJ2-7; D gene: .; V gene: TRBV27; clone size: once; CDR3 protein: CASKIQGGGGFPYEQYF; CDR3 DNA: TGTGCCAGCAAGATCCAGGGTGGGGGAGGTTTTCCCTACGAGCAGTACTTC
J gene: TRBJ1-2; D gene: .; V gene: TRBV15; clone size: .; CDR3 protein: CATSIELDYGYTF; CDR3 DNA: TGTGCCACCAGCATAGAACTCGACTATGGCTACACCTTC
J gene: TRBJ2-1; D gene: TRBD2; V gene: TRBV5-6; clone size: .; CDR3 protein: CASSLRLAGGGSYNEQFF; CDR3 DNA: TGTGCCAGCAGCTTGAGGCTAGCGGGAGGGGGCTCCTACAATGAGCAGTTCTTC
J gene: TRBJ2-3; D gene: TRBD2; V gene: TRBV7-9; clone size: .; CDR3 protein: CASSSRLADLRYTQYF; CDR3 DNA: TGTGCCAGCAGCTCGAGACTAGCGGATTTACGATATACGCAGTATTTT
J gene: TRBJ2-3; D gene: TRBD2; V gene: TRBV11-3; clone size: .; CDR3 protein: CASSHGLAGGWDTQYF; CDR3 DNA: TGTGCCAGCAGCCACGGACTAGCGGGAGGGTGGGATACGCAGTATTTT
J gene: TRBJ2-7; D gene: TRBD2; V gene: TRBV7-9; clone size: .; CDR3 protein: CASSRGLAGGPVEQYF; CDR3 DNA: TGTGCCAGCAGCAGGGGACTAGCGGGAGGGCCGGTCGAGCAGTACTTC
J gene: TRBJ2-2; D gene: TRBD2; V gene: TRBV6-5; clone size: .; CDR3 protein: CASSYSGRASYGELFF; CDR3 DNA: TGTGCCAGCAGTTATAGCGGGAGGGCTTCGTACGGGGAGCTGTTTTTT
J gene: TRBJ1-1; D gene: .; V gene: TRBV21-1; clone size: .; CDR3 protein: CASSKERGTGWDTEAFF; CDR3 DNA: TGTGCCAGCAGCAAAGAAAGGGGGACAGGGTGGGACACTGAAGCTTTCTTT
J gene: TRBJ2-5; D gene: .; V gene: TRBV11-3; clone size: .; CDR3 protein: CASSVNTGIGGETQYF; CDR3 DNA: TGTGCCAGCAGCGTTAATACAGGGATAGGCGGAGAGACCCAGTACTTC
J gene: TRBJ2-5; D gene: TRBD1; V gene: TRBV7-3; clone size: once; CDR3 protein: CASSLGTGQETQYF; CDR3 DNA: TGTGCCAGCAGCTTGGGGACAGGACAAGAGACCCAGTACTTC
J gene: TRBJ2-1; D gene: .; V gene: TRBV5-1; clone size: once; CDR3 protein: CASSLFLGESNEQFF; CDR3 DNA: TGCGCCAGCAGCTTGTTCCTGGGAGAGAGCAATGAGCAGTTCTTC
J gene: TRBJ2-3; D gene: TRBD2; V gene: TRBV28; clone size: .; CDR3 protein: CASSSFGAGGSTDTQYF; CDR3 DNA: TGTGCCAGCAGTTCCTTCGGGGCGGGAGGAAGCACAGATACGCAGTATTTT
J gene: TRBJ1-1; D gene: .; V gene: TRBV18; clone size: .; CDR3 protein: CASSLQAWDTEAFF; CDR3 DNA: TGTGCCAGCTCACTACAGGCCTGGGACACTGAAGCTTTCTTT
J gene: TRBJ2-2; D gene: .; V gene: TRBV10-1; clone size: .; CDR3 protein: CASTDLNTGELFF; CDR3 DNA: TGCGCCAGCACAGACTTGAACACCGGGGAGCTGTTTTTT
J gene: TRBJ2-7; D gene: .; V gene: TRBV19; clone size: .; CDR3 protein: CASSIFRQGEQYF; CDR3 DNA: TGTGCCAGTAGTATATTCCGGCAGGGAGAGCAGTACTTC
J gene: TRBJ1-2; D gene: TRBD1; V gene: TRBV7-2; clone size: .; CDR3 protein: CASSPRTGYGYTF; CDR3 DNA: TGTGCCAGCAGCCCGCGGACAGGGTATGGCTACACCTTC
J gene: TRBJ1-4; D gene: .; V gene: TRBV28; clone size: .; CDR3 protein: CASTWREMEKLFF; CDR3 DNA: TGTGCCAGCACCTGGAGAGAGATGGAAAAACTGTTTTTT
J gene: TRBJ2-3; D gene: TRBD2; V gene: TRBV2; clone size: few; CDR3 protein: CASLLAGVSDTQYF; CDR3 DNA: TGTGCCAGCCTCCTAGCGGGAGTATCAGATACGCAGTATTTT
J gene: TRBJ2-1; D gene: TRBD2; V gene: TRBV6-2/TRBV6-3; clone size: .; CDR3 protein: CASSDLAGANYNEQFF; CDR3 DNA: TGTGCCAGCAGTGACTTAGCGGGAGCAAACTACAATGAGCAGTTCTTC
J gene: TRBJ2-5; D gene: .; V gene: TRBV19; clone size: .; CDR3 protein: CASGGSHETQYF; CDR3 DNA: TGTGCCAGTGGGGGGAGTCATGAGACCCAGTACTTC
J gene: TRBJ2-2; D gene: .; V gene: TRBV29-1; clone size: .; CDR3 protein: CSVEGAVAAGELFF; CDR3 DNA: TGCAGCGTTGAAGGGGCCGTCGCTGCCGGGGAGCTGTTTTTT
J gene: TRBJ2-1; D gene: TRBD2; V gene: TRBV29-1; clone size: .; CDR3 protein: CSGSGTSGNSYNEQFF; CDR3 DNA: TGCAGCGGCTCTGGTACTAGCGGAAACTCCTACAATGAGCAGTTCTTC
J gene: TRBJ1-3; D gene: TRBD1; V gene: TRBV24-1; clone size: .; CDR3 protein: CATSDPSGQGLNTIYF; CDR3 DNA: TGTGCCACCAGTGATCCCTCAGGACAGGGATTAAACACCATATATTTT
J gene: TRBJ2-1; D gene: TRBD2; V gene: TRBV7-3; clone size: .; CDR3 protein: CASSLTRWIAGGRNEQFF; CDR3 DNA: TGTGCCAGCAGCTTAACGAGGTGGATAGCGGGAGGGCGAAATGAGCAGTTCTTC
J gene: TRBJ1-2; D gene: TRBD1; V gene: TRBV28; clone size: .; CDR3 protein: CASSSTGGVGYTF; CDR3 DNA: TGTGCCAGCAGCTCTACAGGGGGCGTAGGCTACACCTTC